Listed below are T cell receptor beta chains from one sample, sequenced in a study of Graves' ophthalmopathy and Graves' hyperthyroidism. MiXCR, applied by TCRdb to the multiplex PCR reads, yields one record per CDR3 protein. The table records around 660,000 distinct CDR3 sequences, 35% to 45% of them present only once. Sequenced: peripheral blood. These receptor sequences come from an adult man with Graves' ophthalmopathy. Both conserved end residues are part of each CDR3. A D gene is named only where the DNA matches it firmly. A clone size is listed for some rows: how often the clone was seen (once, few, many), or a class if it is expanded.

cdr3_aa: CSRARSPYGYTF
cdr3_nt: TGCAGCCGGGCGAGGAGTCCCTATGGCTACACCTTC
v_call: TRBV29-1
clone_size: -
d_call: -
j_call: TRBJ1-2

cdr3_aa: CASSQDPGGPGETQYF
cdr3_nt: TGTGCCAGCAGCCAAGATCCGGGAGGCCCTGGGGAGACCCAGTACTTC
v_call: TRBV6-4
clone_size: -
d_call: TRBD2
j_call: TRBJ2-5

cdr3_aa: CAISESFRGEGYTF
cdr3_nt: TGTGCCATCAGTGAGTCGTTTAGGGGCGAGGGCTACACCTTC
v_call: TRBV10-3
clone_size: many
d_call: -
j_call: TRBJ1-2

cdr3_aa: CASSLLSGWETQYF
cdr3_nt: TGTGCCAGCAGCCTACTAAGCGGCTGGGAGACCCAGTACTTC
v_call: TRBV7-2
clone_size: few
d_call: -
j_call: TRBJ2-5

cdr3_aa: CSVEGGGYSGSIDEQFF
cdr3_nt: TGCAGCGTTGAGGGCGGCGGGTATAGCGGGAGTATAGATGAGCAGTTCTTC
v_call: TRBV29-1
clone_size: -
d_call: TRBD2
j_call: TRBJ2-1

cdr3_aa: CASSPDRAGEKLFF
cdr3_nt: TGTGCCAGCAGTCCCGACAGGGCTGGAGAAAAACTGTTTTTT
v_call: TRBV12-3/TRBV12-4
clone_size: many
d_call: TRBD1
j_call: TRBJ1-4

cdr3_aa: CSARFGTGQPQHF
cdr3_nt: TGCAGCGCCCGCTTTGGGACGGGTCAGCCCCAGCATTTT
v_call: TRBV29-1
clone_size: many
d_call: -
j_call: TRBJ1-5

cdr3_aa: CASSDRDRGGYTF
cdr3_nt: TGTGCCAGCAGTGATCGGGACAGGGGTGGCTACACCTTC
v_call: TRBV2
clone_size: -
d_call: TRBD1
j_call: TRBJ1-2

cdr3_aa: CASRPGTSAYEQYF
cdr3_nt: TGTGCCAGCAGGCCCGGGACTAGCGCCTACGAGCAGTACTTC
v_call: TRBV25-1
clone_size: many
d_call: TRBD2
j_call: TRBJ2-7

cdr3_aa: CASSRQISSGNTIYF
cdr3_nt: TGCGCCAGCAGCCGACAGATAAGCTCTGGAAACACCATATATTTT
v_call: TRBV5-1
clone_size: few
d_call: -
j_call: TRBJ1-3

cdr3_aa: CSAYVGDPNTEAFF
cdr3_nt: TGCAGCGCCTATGTAGGGGACCCGAACACTGAAGCTTTCTTT
v_call: TRBV29-1
clone_size: -
d_call: -
j_call: TRBJ1-1

cdr3_aa: CASSSPDINYGYTF
cdr3_nt: TGTGCCAGCAGCAGCCCGGACATTAACTATGGCTACACCTTC
v_call: TRBV7-9
clone_size: -
d_call: -
j_call: TRBJ1-2

cdr3_aa: CASKRSSYEQYF
cdr3_nt: TGTGCCAGCAAAAGGAGCTCCTACGAGCAGTACTTC
v_call: TRBV10-3
clone_size: few
d_call: -
j_call: TRBJ2-7

cdr3_aa: CASSIGTSGKETQYF
cdr3_nt: TGCGCCAGCAGCATCGGGACTAGCGGGAAAGAGACCCAGTACTTC
v_call: TRBV5-1
clone_size: -
d_call: TRBD2
j_call: TRBJ2-5

cdr3_aa: CASSEGYRDEQYF
cdr3_nt: TGCGCCAGCAGCGAGGGGTATCGGGACGAGCAGTACTTC
v_call: TRBV10-2
clone_size: many
d_call: -
j_call: TRBJ2-7

cdr3_aa: CASSLAPAGGWETQHF
cdr3_nt: TGTGCCAGCAGCTTAGCGCCAGCGGGGGGGTGGGAGACCCAGCATTTT
v_call: TRBV7-2
clone_size: -
d_call: -
j_call: TRBJ1-5

cdr3_aa: CTVTGQYEKLFF
cdr3_nt: TGCACCGTGACAGGGCAATATGAAAAACTGTTTTTT
v_call: TRBV29-1
clone_size: -
d_call: TRBD1
j_call: TRBJ1-4

cdr3_aa: CASSFPNEKLFF
cdr3_nt: TGTGCCAGCAGCTTCCCTAATGAAAAACTGTTTTTT
v_call: TRBV12-3/TRBV12-4
clone_size: many
d_call: -
j_call: TRBJ1-4

cdr3_aa: CSARGGESTGGIYEQYF
cdr3_nt: TGCAGTGCTAGAGGCGGAGAGAGTACAGGCGGAATCTACGAGCAGTACTTC
v_call: TRBV20-1
clone_size: -
d_call: -
j_call: TRBJ2-7

cdr3_aa: CASTQEGPNTEAFF
cdr3_nt: TGTGCCAGCACCCAGGAGGGACCGAACACTGAAGCTTTCTTT
v_call: TRBV7-9
clone_size: many
d_call: -
j_call: TRBJ1-1

cdr3_aa: CASSVGGRGHPGELFF
cdr3_nt: TGTGCCAGCAGCGTAGGTGGCAGGGGGCACCCCGGGGAGCTGTTTTTT
v_call: TRBV7-2
clone_size: few
d_call: TRBD1
j_call: TRBJ2-2

cdr3_aa: CASNHRVDTGELFF
cdr3_nt: TGTGCCAGTAATCACAGGGTTGACACCGGGGAGCTGTTTTTT
v_call: TRBV19
clone_size: few
d_call: -
j_call: TRBJ2-2

cdr3_aa: CASSLGGSGNEQFF
cdr3_nt: TGTGCCAGCAGCTTAGGCGGGAGTGGGAATGAGCAGTTCTTC
v_call: TRBV7-6
clone_size: few
d_call: TRBD2
j_call: TRBJ2-1

cdr3_aa: CSLEGLNGYTF
cdr3_nt: TGCAGCTTAGAAGGGTTAAATGGCTACACCTTC
v_call: TRBV29-1
clone_size: -
d_call: -
j_call: TRBJ1-2

cdr3_aa: CASSNRDSDFEKLFF
cdr3_nt: TGTGCCAGCAGCAACAGGGACAGCGACTTTGAAAAACTGTTTTTT
v_call: TRBV7-2
clone_size: -
d_call: TRBD1
j_call: TRBJ1-4